Listed below are T cell receptor beta chains from one sample, sequenced in a study of OX40 agonist ivuxolimab in advanced cancers. Clones were sequenced by immunoSEQ multiplex PCR, and TCRdb holds only the in-frame ones, with some missing. This sample has 55,000 to 90,000 clones; around 88% occur once, and the top ten carry about 2.2%. The specimen was CD4+ or CD8+ T cells sorted from blood, collected in a trial of the OX40 agonist ivuxolimab. The receptor set was obtained from an adult with an advanced solid tumor such as melanoma, head and neck, liver or kidney cancer. CDR3s include the opening cysteine and the closing phenylalanine or tryptophan. Each record gives: V gene, J gene, clone size, D gene, CDR3 DNA, CDR3 protein. A D gene is named only where the DNA matches it firmly. Clone size is stated in some rows and not others, as once, few, many or a class when expanded.

v_call: TRBV25-1
j_call: TRBJ1-2
clone_size: NA
d_call: NA
cdr3_nt: TGTGCCAGCAGTGGGCGACAAAACTATGGCTACACCTTC
cdr3_aa: CASSGRQNYGYTF

v_call: TRBV5-1
j_call: TRBJ2-5
clone_size: NA
d_call: TRBD1
cdr3_nt: TGCGCCAGCAGCCCAGTTGGAACAGGGGGAGCCCAAGAGACCCAGTACTTC
cdr3_aa: CASSPVGTGGAQETQYF

v_call: TRBV18
j_call: TRBJ2-5
clone_size: NA
d_call: NA
cdr3_nt: TGTGCCAGCTCCGACGGCGGGGAGACCCAGTACTTC
cdr3_aa: CASSDGGETQYF

v_call: TRBV4-3
j_call: TRBJ2-7
clone_size: NA
d_call: TRBD2
cdr3_nt: TGCGCCAGCAGCCAAACGGCGGGGGGCTCCTACGAGCAGTACTTC
cdr3_aa: CASSQTAGGSYEQYF

v_call: TRBV27
j_call: TRBJ1-6
clone_size: NA
d_call: TRBD1
cdr3_nt: TGTGCCAGCAGCGAGGACAGGGGTAATTCACCCCTCCACTTT
cdr3_aa: CASSEDRGNSPLHF

v_call: TRBV28
j_call: TRBJ1-1
clone_size: NA
d_call: NA
cdr3_nt: TGTGCCAGCACTTTGAGGGGTTTCACTGAAGCTTTCTTT
cdr3_aa: CASTLRGFTEAFF

v_call: TRBV6-1
j_call: TRBJ2-3
clone_size: NA
d_call: TRBD1
cdr3_nt: TGTGCCAGCAGTGAAAGGGGACAGGGGCCAGATACGCAGTATTTT
cdr3_aa: CASSERGQGPDTQYF

v_call: TRBV28
j_call: TRBJ2-7
clone_size: NA
d_call: NA
cdr3_nt: TGTGCCAGCAGTCCCAATGACGAGCAGTACTTC
cdr3_aa: CASSPNDEQYF

v_call: TRBV9
j_call: TRBJ1-1
clone_size: NA
d_call: NA
cdr3_nt: TGTGCCAGCAGCTTCGTTTTAGGGGCAGAAGCTTTCTTT
cdr3_aa: CASSFVLGAEAFF

v_call: TRBV30
j_call: TRBJ1-2
clone_size: few
d_call: NA
cdr3_nt: TGTGCCTGGAGTGTAAACCAGATCTATGGCTACACCTTC
cdr3_aa: CAWSVNQIYGYTF

v_call: TRBV19
j_call: TRBJ1-2
clone_size: NA
d_call: NA
cdr3_nt: TGTGCCAGTAGTCCTACAGGGACGAGTGGCTACACCTTC
cdr3_aa: CASSPTGTSGYTF

v_call: TRBV7-2
j_call: TRBJ2-5
clone_size: NA
d_call: NA
cdr3_nt: TGTGCCAGCAGCTTATTGGCAGTTAAACAAGAGACCCAGTACTTC
cdr3_aa: CASSLLAVKQETQYF

v_call: TRBV5-4
j_call: TRBJ2-3
clone_size: once
d_call: TRBD2
cdr3_nt: TGTGCCAGCAGCTCTTCCCGACTAGCGGGCCCGTATTTT
cdr3_aa: CASSSSRLAGPYF

v_call: TRBV7-9
j_call: TRBJ2-7
clone_size: NA
d_call: TRBD1
cdr3_nt: TGTGCCAGCAGTCGACAGGGGGCGCACGAGCAGTACTTC
cdr3_aa: CASSRQGAHEQYF

v_call: TRBV11-2
j_call: TRBJ1-3
clone_size: NA
d_call: NA
cdr3_nt: TGTGCCAGCAGTCTAAGCTCTGGAAACACCATATATTTT
cdr3_aa: CASSLSSGNTIYF

v_call: TRBV4-3
j_call: TRBJ2-3
clone_size: NA
d_call: TRBD2
cdr3_nt: TGCGCCAGCAGCCAAGAAGCGGCTAGCGGGGGGGAGGATACGCAGTATTTT
cdr3_aa: CASSQEAASGGEDTQYF

v_call: TRBV28
j_call: TRBJ1-1
clone_size: few
d_call: TRBD1
cdr3_nt: TGTGCCAGCGGTAGTACAGGGGGAGGCGACACTGAAGCTTTCTTT
cdr3_aa: CASGSTGGGDTEAFF

v_call: TRBV6-5
j_call: TRBJ1-1
clone_size: NA
d_call: NA
cdr3_nt: TGTGCCAGCAGTCGCGGGACGGCCATGAACACTGAAGCTTTCTTT
cdr3_aa: CASSRGTAMNTEAFF

v_call: TRBV9
j_call: TRBJ2-3
clone_size: NA
d_call: TRBD2
cdr3_nt: TGTGCCAGCAGCGGGGGGACTAGCGGGAGAGGCAATACGCAGTATTTT
cdr3_aa: CASSGGTSGRGNTQYF

v_call: TRBV28
j_call: TRBJ1-1
clone_size: NA
d_call: NA
cdr3_nt: TGTGCCAGCAGCTCGGGGGGGACTGAAGCTTTCTTT
cdr3_aa: CASSSGGTEAFF

v_call: TRBV7-9
j_call: TRBJ2-5
clone_size: NA
d_call: TRBD2
cdr3_nt: TGTGCCAGCAGCCGAATTAGCGGGAGTAGGGAGACCCAGTACTTC
cdr3_aa: CASSRISGSRETQYF

v_call: TRBV6-5
j_call: TRBJ2-3
clone_size: NA
d_call: NA
cdr3_nt: TGTGCCAGCAGTCGGGACCTTCGGGGAGATACGCAGTATTTT
cdr3_aa: CASSRDLRGDTQYF

v_call: TRBV10-3
j_call: TRBJ2-1
clone_size: NA
d_call: NA
cdr3_nt: TGTGCCATCAGCCGGGACTCCTACAATGAGCAGTTCTTC
cdr3_aa: CAISRDSYNEQFF

v_call: TRBV7-3
j_call: TRBJ2-5
clone_size: few
d_call: TRBD1
cdr3_nt: TGTGCCAGCAGCTTAGGGACAGTCGAGACCCAGTACTTC
cdr3_aa: CASSLGTVETQYF

v_call: TRBV7-6
j_call: TRBJ2-3
clone_size: NA
d_call: TRBD2
cdr3_nt: TGTGCCAGCAGTTCGGCTAGCGGGTGGGGGGGCACAGATACGCAGTATTTT
cdr3_aa: CASSSASGWGGTDTQYF

v_call: TRBV5-1
j_call: TRBJ2-2
clone_size: NA
d_call: NA
cdr3_nt: TGCGCCAGCAGCTTGAGGTTCCCGAACACCGGGGAGCTGTTTTTT
cdr3_aa: CASSLRFPNTGELFF

v_call: TRBV13
j_call: TRBJ1-5
clone_size: NA
d_call: NA
cdr3_nt: TGTGCCAGCAGCAAGGGACACCTCAATCAGCCCCAGCATTTT
cdr3_aa: CASSKGHLNQPQHF

v_call: TRBV5-4
j_call: TRBJ2-5
clone_size: NA
d_call: TRBD2
cdr3_nt: TGTGCCAGCAGCTCGACGCGGGGGGCGGAGACCCAGTACTTC
cdr3_aa: CASSSTRGAETQYF

v_call: TRBV6-5
j_call: TRBJ2-2
clone_size: NA
d_call: NA
cdr3_nt: TGTGCCAGCAGTTACGGGGGCAGCACCGGGGAGCTGTTTTTT
cdr3_aa: CASSYGGSTGELFF

v_call: TRBV5-1
j_call: TRBJ2-1
clone_size: NA
d_call: TRBD2
cdr3_nt: TGCGCCAGCAGCTTGAACCCTACTAGCGGGAGGGCCTACAATGAGCAGTTCTTC
cdr3_aa: CASSLNPTSGRAYNEQFF

v_call: TRBV4-1
j_call: TRBJ1-5
clone_size: NA
d_call: NA
cdr3_nt: TGCGCCAGCAGCCAAGATAGTAGGGGCAATCAGCCCCAGCATTTT
cdr3_aa: CASSQDSRGNQPQHF

v_call: TRBV29-1
j_call: TRBJ2-7
clone_size: NA
d_call: NA
cdr3_nt: TGCAGCGTTGCTACACCGGAGCAGTACTTC
cdr3_aa: CSVATPEQYF

v_call: TRBV6-1
j_call: TRBJ2-1
clone_size: NA
d_call: TRBD2
cdr3_nt: TGTGCCAGCAGTGAAGGACTAGCGGGAGGAGATGAGCAGTTCTTC
cdr3_aa: CASSEGLAGGDEQFF

v_call: TRBV9
j_call: TRBJ2-3
clone_size: NA
d_call: NA
cdr3_nt: TGTGCCAGCAGCGTAGAGGTCAGAGCCAATACGCAGTATTTT
cdr3_aa: CASSVEVRANTQYF

v_call: TRBV23-1
j_call: TRBJ1-2
clone_size: NA
d_call: NA
cdr3_nt: TGCGCCAGCAGTCAATCACAGGGAAAAGGCTATGGCTACACCTTC
cdr3_aa: CASSQSQGKGYGYTF

v_call: TRBV7-3
j_call: TRBJ2-2
clone_size: NA
d_call: TRBD1
cdr3_nt: TGTGCCAGCAGCTTAAAGACAGGGGGAGAGAACACCGGGGAGCTGTTTTTT
cdr3_aa: CASSLKTGGENTGELFF

v_call: TRBV28
j_call: TRBJ1-5
clone_size: NA
d_call: NA
cdr3_nt: TGTGCCAGCAGTTTGGGGGGCATCAATCAGCCCCAGCATTTT
cdr3_aa: CASSLGGINQPQHF

v_call: TRBV5-1
j_call: TRBJ2-1
clone_size: NA
d_call: NA
cdr3_nt: TGCGCCAGCAGCCCCGAGGGGGGGCGAAGTGAGCAGTTCTTC
cdr3_aa: CASSPEGGRSEQFF